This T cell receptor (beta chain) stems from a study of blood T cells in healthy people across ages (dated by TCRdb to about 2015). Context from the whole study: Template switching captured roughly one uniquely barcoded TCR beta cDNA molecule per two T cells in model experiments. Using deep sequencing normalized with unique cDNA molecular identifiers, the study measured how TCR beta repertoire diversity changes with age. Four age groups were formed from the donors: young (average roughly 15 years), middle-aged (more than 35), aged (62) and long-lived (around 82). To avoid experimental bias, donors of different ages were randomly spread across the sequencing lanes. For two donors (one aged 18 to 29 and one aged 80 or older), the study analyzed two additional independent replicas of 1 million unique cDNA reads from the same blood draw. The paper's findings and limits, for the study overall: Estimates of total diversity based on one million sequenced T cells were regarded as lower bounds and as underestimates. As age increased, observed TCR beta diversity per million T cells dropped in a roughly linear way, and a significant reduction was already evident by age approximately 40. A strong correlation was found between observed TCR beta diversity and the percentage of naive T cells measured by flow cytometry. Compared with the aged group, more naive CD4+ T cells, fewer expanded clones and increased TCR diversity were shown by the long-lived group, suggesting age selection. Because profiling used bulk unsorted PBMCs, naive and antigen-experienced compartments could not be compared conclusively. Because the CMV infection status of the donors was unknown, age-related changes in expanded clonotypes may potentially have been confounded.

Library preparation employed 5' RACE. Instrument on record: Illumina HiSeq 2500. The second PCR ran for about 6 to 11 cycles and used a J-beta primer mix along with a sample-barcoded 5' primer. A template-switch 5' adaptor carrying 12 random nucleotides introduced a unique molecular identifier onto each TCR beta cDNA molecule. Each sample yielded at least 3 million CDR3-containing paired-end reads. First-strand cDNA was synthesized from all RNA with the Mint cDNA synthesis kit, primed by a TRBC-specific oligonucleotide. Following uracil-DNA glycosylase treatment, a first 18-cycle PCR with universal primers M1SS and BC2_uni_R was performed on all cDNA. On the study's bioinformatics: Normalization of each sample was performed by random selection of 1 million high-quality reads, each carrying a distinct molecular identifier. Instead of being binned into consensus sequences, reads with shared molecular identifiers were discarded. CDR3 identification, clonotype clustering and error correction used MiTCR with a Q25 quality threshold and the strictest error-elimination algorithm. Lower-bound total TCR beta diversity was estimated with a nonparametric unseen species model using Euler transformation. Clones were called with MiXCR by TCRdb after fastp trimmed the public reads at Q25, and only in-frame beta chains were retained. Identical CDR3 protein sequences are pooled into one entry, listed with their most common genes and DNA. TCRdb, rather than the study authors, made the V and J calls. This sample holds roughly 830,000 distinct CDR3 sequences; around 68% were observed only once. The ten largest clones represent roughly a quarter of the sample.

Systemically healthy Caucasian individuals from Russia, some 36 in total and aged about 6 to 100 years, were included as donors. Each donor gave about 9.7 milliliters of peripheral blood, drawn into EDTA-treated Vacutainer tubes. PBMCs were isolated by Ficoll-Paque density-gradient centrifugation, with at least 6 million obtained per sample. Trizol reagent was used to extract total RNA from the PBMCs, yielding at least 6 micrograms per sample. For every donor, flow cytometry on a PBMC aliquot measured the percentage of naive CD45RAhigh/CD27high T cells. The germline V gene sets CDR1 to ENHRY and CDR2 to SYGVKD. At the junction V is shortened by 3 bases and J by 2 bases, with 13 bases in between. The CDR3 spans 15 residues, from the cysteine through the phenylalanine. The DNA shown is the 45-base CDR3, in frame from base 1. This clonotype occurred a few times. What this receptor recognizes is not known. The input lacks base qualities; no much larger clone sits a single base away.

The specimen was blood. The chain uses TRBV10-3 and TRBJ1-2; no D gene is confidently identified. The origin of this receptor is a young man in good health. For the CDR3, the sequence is CAISDLGGRNYGYTF. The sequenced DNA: TGTGCCATCAGTGACCTGGGAGGGCGGAACTATGGCTACACCTTC.